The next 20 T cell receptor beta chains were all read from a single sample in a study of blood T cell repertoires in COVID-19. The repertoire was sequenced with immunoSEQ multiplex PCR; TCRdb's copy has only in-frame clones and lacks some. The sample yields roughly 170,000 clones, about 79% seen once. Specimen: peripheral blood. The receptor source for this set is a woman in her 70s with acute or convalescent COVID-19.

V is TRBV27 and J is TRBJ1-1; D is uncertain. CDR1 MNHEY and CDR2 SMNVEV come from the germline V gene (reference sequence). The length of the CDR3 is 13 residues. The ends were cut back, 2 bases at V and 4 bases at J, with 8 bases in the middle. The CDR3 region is CASSLGRGTEAFF. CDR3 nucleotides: TGTGCCAGCAGTTTAGGTCGGGGCACTGAAGCTTTCTTT.

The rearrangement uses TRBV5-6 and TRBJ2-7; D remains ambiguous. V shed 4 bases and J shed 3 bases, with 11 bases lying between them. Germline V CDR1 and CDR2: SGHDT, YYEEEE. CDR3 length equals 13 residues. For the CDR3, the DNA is TGTGCCAGCAGCCCCAGACAAGGCTACGAGCAGTACTTC. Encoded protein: CASSPRQGYEQYF.

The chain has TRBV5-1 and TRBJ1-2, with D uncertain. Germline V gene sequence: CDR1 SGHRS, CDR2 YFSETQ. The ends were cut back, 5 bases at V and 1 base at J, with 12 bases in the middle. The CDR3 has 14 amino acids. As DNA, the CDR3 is TGCGCCAGCAGAGTTGACGAGGTTAACTATGGCTACACCTTC. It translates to CASRVDEVNYGYTF.

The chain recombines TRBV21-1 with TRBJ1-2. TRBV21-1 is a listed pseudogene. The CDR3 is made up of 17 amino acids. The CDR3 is CASSSPGPLPGDYGYTF. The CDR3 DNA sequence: TGTGCCAGCAGCTCCCCCGGGCCCCTTCCCGGGGACTATGGCTACACCTTC.

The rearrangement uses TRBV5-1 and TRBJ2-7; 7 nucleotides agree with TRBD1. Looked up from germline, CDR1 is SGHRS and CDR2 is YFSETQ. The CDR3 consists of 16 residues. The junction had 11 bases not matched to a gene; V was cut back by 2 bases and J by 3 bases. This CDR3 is CASSLETGSRYYEQYF. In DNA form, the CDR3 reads TGCGCCAGCAGCTTAGAGACAGGGTCGCGTTACTACGAGCAGTACTTC.

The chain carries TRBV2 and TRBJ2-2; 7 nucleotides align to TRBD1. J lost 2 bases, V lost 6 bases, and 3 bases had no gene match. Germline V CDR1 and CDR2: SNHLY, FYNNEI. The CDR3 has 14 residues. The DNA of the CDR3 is TGTGCCAGCAGAGGGACAGTTAACACCGGGGAGCTGTTTTTT. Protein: CASRGTVNTGELFF.

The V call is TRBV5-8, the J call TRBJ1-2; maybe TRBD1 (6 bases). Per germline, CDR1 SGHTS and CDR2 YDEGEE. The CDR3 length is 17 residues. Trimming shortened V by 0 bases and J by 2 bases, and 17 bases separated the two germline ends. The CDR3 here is CASSLVLYRARNYGYTF. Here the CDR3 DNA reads TGTGCCAGCAGCTTGGTGTTATACAGGGCCCGGAACTATGGCTACACCTTC.

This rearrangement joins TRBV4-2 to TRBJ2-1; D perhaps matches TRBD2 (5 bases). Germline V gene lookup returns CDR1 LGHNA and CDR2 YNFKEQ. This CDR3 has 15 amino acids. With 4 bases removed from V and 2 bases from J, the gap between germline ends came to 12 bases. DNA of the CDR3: TGTGCCAGCAGCCCTCGGGGTACGACCTACAATGAGCAGTTCTTC. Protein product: CASSPRGTTYNEQFF.

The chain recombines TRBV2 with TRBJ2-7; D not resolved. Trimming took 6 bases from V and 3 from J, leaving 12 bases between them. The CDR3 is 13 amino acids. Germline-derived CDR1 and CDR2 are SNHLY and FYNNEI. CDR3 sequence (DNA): TGTGCCAGCAGGGTGGGCAGGTTCTACGAGCAGTACTTC. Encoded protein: CASRVGRFYEQYF.

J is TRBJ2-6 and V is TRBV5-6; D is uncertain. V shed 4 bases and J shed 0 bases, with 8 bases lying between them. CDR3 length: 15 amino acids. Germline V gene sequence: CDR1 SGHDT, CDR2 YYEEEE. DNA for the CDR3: TGTGCCAGCAGCCTCCAACTCTCTGGGGCCAACGTCCTGACTTTC. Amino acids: CASSLQLSGANVLTF.

CDR3 coding DNA: TGCGCCAGCAGCTTGGCCCCGACTAGCTCGCAAGGGAGTGAGCAGTTCTTC. Translating gives CASSLAPTSSQGSEQFF. The V gene is TRBV5-1, the J gene TRBJ2-1; 7 nucleotides agree with TRBD2. The CDR3 has 17 residues. Germline-derived CDR1 and CDR2 are SGHRS and YFSETQ. Trimming at V came to 0 bases and at J to 9 bases, leaving 15 bases not matched to a gene.

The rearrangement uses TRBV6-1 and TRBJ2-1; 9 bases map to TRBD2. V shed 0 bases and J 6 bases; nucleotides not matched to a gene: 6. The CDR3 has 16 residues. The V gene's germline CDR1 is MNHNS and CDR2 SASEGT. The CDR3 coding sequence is TGTGCCAGCAGTGAAGCTGCGGGAGGGCCGTTCAATGAGCAGTTCTTC. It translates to CASSEAAGGPFNEQFF.

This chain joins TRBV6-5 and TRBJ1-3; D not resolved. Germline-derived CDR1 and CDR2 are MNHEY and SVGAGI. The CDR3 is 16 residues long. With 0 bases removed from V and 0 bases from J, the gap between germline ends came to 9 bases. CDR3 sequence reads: CASSYSHQISGNTIYF. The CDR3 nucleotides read TGTGCCAGCAGTTACTCTCACCAGATCTCTGGAAACACCATATATTTT.

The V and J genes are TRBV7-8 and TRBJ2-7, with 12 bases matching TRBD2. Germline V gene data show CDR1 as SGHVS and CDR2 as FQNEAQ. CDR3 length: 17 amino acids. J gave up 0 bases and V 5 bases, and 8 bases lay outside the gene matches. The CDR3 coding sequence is TGTGCCAGCAGCGGTCAGGGGACTAGCGGGCCCTCCTACGAGCAGTACTTC. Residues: CASSGQGTSGPSYEQYF.

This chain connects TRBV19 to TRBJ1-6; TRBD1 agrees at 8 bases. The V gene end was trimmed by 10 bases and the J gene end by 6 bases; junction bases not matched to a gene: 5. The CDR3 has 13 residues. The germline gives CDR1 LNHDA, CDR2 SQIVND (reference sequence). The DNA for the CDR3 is TGTGCCACCTCGGGACAGGTTAATTCACCCCTCCACTTT. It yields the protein CATSGQVNSPLHF.

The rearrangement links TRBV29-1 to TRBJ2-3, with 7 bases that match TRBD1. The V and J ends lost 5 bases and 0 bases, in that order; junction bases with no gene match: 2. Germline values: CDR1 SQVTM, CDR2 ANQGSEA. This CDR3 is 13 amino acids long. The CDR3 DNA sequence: TGCAGCGTTTCGACAGGGAGCACAGATACGCAGTATTTT. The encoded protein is CSVSTGSTDTQYF.

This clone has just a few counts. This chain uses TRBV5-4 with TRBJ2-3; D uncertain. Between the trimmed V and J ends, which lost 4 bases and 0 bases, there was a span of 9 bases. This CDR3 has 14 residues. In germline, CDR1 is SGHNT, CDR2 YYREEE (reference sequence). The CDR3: CASSDAKSTDTQYF. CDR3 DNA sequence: TGTGCCAGCAGCGATGCTAAAAGCACAGATACGCAGTATTTT.

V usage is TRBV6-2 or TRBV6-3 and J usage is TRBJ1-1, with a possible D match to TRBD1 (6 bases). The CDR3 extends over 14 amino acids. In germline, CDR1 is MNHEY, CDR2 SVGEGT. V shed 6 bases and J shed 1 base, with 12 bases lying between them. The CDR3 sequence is CASSWTAQNTEAFF. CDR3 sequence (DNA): TGTGCCAGCAGCTGGACAGCGCAGAACACTGAAGCTTTCTTT.

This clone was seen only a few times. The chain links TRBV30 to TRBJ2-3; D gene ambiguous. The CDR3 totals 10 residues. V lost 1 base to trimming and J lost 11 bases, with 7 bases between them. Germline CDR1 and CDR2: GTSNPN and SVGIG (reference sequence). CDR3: CAWSGGKQYF. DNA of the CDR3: TGTGCCTGGAGTGGCGGTAAGCAGTATTTT.

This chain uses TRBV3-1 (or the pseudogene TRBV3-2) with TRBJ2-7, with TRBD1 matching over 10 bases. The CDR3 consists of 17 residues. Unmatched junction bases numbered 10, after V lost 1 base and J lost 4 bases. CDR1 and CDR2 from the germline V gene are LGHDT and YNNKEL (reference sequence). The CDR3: CASSQVPPGDRGYEQYF. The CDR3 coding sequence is TGTGCCAGCAGCCAAGTTCCGCCGGGGGACAGGGGATACGAGCAGTACTTC.